This paragraph covers one T cell receptor beta chain sequence. Its antigen remains unknown. This record belongs to a study of somatic mutations in cytotoxic T cells in rheumatoid arthritis. About the study: Each patient's diagnosis was followed right away by a blood draw (roughly 30 ml EDTA), before any treatment. Study-wide points: Compared with age-matched healthy controls, rheumatoid arthritis patients did not differ significantly in CD8+ T-cell clonality. Age-dependent increases in CD8+ clonality occurred in rheumatoid arthritis patients but not in healthy controls. There was no knowledge of the antigen targets of the expanded CD8+ clones.

Generated by immunoSEQ multiplex PCR, the TCRdb table keeps only in-frame clones and is missing some. The sample records 15,000 to 20,000 clones, almost 85% being singletons. Sequencing was carried out using CD8+ T cells sorted from blood. The sequence was collected from a woman aged 50 to 60 with rheumatoid arthritis.

The CDR3 spells CASSHTGHRTHNEQFF. The CDR3 DNA sequence: TGTGCCAGCAGCCATACGGGACACAGAACCCACAATGAGCAGTTCTTC. This chain uses TRBV7-9 with TRBJ2-1, with a tentative D call TRBD1 (6 bases). This CDR3 is built from 16 residues. Germline loops: CDR1 SEHNR, CDR2 FQNEAQ (reference sequence). V gave up 5 bases and J gave up 5 bases, with 19 bases separating them.